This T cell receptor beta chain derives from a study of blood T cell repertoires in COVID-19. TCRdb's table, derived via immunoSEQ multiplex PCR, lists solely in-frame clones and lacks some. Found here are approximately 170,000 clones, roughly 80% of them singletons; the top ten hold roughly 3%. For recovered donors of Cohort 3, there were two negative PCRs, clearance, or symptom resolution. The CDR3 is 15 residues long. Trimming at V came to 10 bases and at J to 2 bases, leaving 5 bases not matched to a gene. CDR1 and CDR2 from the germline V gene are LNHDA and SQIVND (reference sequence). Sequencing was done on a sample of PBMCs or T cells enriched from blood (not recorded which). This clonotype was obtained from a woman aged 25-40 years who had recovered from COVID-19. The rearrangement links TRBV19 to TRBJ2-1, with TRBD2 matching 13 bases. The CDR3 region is CATIGTSGTYNEQFF. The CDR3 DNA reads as TGTGCCACTATTGGGACTAGCGGGACCTACAATGAGCAGTTCTTC.